This T cell receptor beta chain was sequenced during a study of Ad26.COV2.S vaccination and SARS-CoV-2 variants. Note on this clone: The target antigen is unknown.

Repertoires were generated with immunoSEQ multiplex PCR, while TCRdb's copy carries only in-frame clones and drops some. Found here are about 180,000 clones, around 90% of them singletons; the top ten hold roughly 6%. General observations from the study: Spike-specific TCR breadth ran higher among vaccine recipients than placebo recipients. Researchers cautioned that TCR breadth and depth analyses may have underestimated total T cell responses.

The clonotype comes from a human donor who had recovered from COVID-19. Sequencing used peripheral blood, obtained after recovery from COVID-19.

The CDR3 nucleotides are TGTGCCAGCAGTAGGGAGTTGGACACTGAAGCTTTCTTT. Translated: CASSRELDTEAFF. The chain is built from TRBV2 and TRBJ1-1; no clear D gene. Germline V gene data show CDR1 as SNHLY and CDR2 as FYNNEI. The CDR3 is 13 residues long. V was cut by 5 bases and J by 3 bases, with 10 bases left in between.